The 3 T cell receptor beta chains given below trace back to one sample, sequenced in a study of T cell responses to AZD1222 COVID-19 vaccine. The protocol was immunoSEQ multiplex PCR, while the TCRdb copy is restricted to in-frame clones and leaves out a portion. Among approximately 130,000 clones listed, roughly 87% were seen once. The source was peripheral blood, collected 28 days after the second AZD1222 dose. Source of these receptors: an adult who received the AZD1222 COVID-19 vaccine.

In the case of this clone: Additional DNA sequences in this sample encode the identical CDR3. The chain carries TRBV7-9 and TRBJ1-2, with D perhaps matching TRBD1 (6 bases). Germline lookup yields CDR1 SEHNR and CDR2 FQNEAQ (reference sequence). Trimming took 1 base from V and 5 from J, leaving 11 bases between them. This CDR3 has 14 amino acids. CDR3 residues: CASSLVQGIYGYTF. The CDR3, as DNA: TGTGCCAGCAGCTTAGTGCAGGGGATTTATGGCTACACCTTC. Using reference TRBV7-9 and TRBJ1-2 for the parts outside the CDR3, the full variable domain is DTGVSQNPRHKITKRGQNVTFRCDPISEHNRLYWYRQTLGQGPEFLTYFQNEAQLEKSRLLSDRFSAERPKGSFSTLEIQRTEQGDSAMYLCASSLVQGIYGYTFGSGTRLTVV.

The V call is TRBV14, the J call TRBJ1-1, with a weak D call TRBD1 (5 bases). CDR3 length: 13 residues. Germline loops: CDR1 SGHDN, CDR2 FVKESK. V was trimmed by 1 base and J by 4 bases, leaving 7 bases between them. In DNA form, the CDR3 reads TGTGCCAGCAGCCAAGGGGGACCCACTGAAGCTTTCTTT. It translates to CASSQGGPTEAFF.

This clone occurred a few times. CDR3 coding DNA: TGTGCCAGCAGATACAGGGGGGTGCCTGGAAACACCATATATTTT. This gives the protein CASRYRGVPGNTIYF. The rearrangement links TRBV11-3 to TRBJ1-3, with 8 bases that match TRBD1. V gave up 6 bases and J gave up 2 bases; unmatched junction bases: 6. The CDR3 is 15 amino acids. Germline V gene data show CDR1 as SGHNT and CDR2 as YENEEA.